Below are 9 T cell receptor beta chains sequenced from a single sample in a study of regulatory T cells in long-lasting Graves disease. Time point indicated: newly diagnosed GD, antithyroid drugs for less than 3 months. From PBMCs, RNA was extracted and then used to make the TCR library. Arm-PCR with iRepertoire HTBI primers amplified the CDR3 regions for these TCR beta libraries. A single record per CDR3 protein comes from TCRdb applying MiXCR to the multiplex PCR reads. Among approximately 540,000 distinct CDR3 sequences listed, approximately 12% were seen once. The sample was also linked to a second study, of T cells in Graves' hyperthyroidism and ophthalmopathy.

The sample here was peripheral blood mononuclear cells (PBMCs), taken at new diagnosis, from a patient treated with antithyroid drugs. The receptors here all came from a woman aged 25 to 39 with Graves disease.

In this sample, this clonotype turned up many times. The chain employs TRBV7-9 and TRBJ2-1; 13 nucleotides align to TRBD2. Germline CDR1 reads SEHNR; CDR2 reads FQNEAQ (reference sequence). The CDR3 has 19 residues. The ends lost 3 bases at V and 0 bases at J; junction bases unmatched: 8. The CDR3 loop is CASSLRTSGRFPSYNEQFF. DNA of the CDR3: TGTGCCAGCAGCTTGAGGACTAGCGGGAGATTCCCCTCCTACAATGAGCAGTTCTTC.

The chain is built from TRBV10-3 and TRBJ2-1, with 10 bases matching TRBD2. Trimming cost V 8 bases and J 5 bases; bases outside gene matches: 6. Germline values: CDR1 ENHRY, CDR2 SYGVKD. This CDR3 has 14 residues. The CDR3 sequence: CAIATSGNNNEQFF. The CDR3 region has the DNA TGTGCCATCGCCACTAGCGGGAATAACAATGAGCAGTTCTTC.

This clonotype was observed many times. The chain employs TRBV6-5 and TRBJ1-5; D not resolved. The V gene's germline CDR1 is MNHEY and CDR2 SVGAGI. CDR3 size: 13 residues. Trimming cost V 0 bases and J 6 bases, with 6 bases left between them. CDR3 loop: CASSYSMTQPQHF. The CDR3 region has the DNA TGTGCCAGCAGTTACTCGATGACTCAGCCCCAGCATTTT.

This clonotype was counted many times. The V call is TRBV11-2, the J call TRBJ2-1, with 9 positions matching TRBD2. Trimming cost V 1 base and J 8 bases; bases outside gene matches: 6. The CDR3 length is 15 residues. From germline, CDR1 is SGHAT and CDR2 FQNNGV. The CDR3 DNA is TGTGCCAGCAGCTTAGTGGCGGGAGGGCCTTATGAGCAGTTCTTC. Translated: CASSLVAGGPYEQFF.

The genes are TRBV9 and TRBJ2-3; 9 bases match TRBD1. This CDR3 contains 17 residues. In germline, CDR1 is SGDLS, CDR2 YYNGEE. V shed 3 bases, J shed 1 base, and the junction held 9 bases outside the gene matches. The CDR3: CASSARTGVRGTDTQYF. Here the CDR3 DNA reads TGTGCCAGCAGCGCCCGGACAGGGGTGCGGGGCACAGATACGCAGTATTTT.

This clonotype was found a few times. The J gene is TRBJ2-1, the V gene TRBV11-3; D possibly matches TRBD1 or TRBD2 (5 bases each). Per germline, CDR1 SGHNT and CDR2 YENEEA. The CDR3 is 18 residues long. Between the trimmed V and J ends, which lost 5 bases and 2 bases, there was a span of 22 bases. This chain's CDR3 is CASSLPRGQGSTYNEQFF. The CDR3 nucleotides read TGTGCCAGCAGCCTACCGCGTGGACAAGGGAGTACCTACAATGAGCAGTTCTTC.

This clonotype was detected ten times or more. The chain uses TRBV11-2 and TRBJ2-5, with D perhaps TRBD1 or TRBD2 (5 bases each). Per germline, CDR1 SGHAT and CDR2 FQNNGV. Trimming took off 3 bases at V and 1 base at J, with 15 bases between the two ends. This CDR3 contains 16 residues. CDR3 sequence reads: CASSLGLASPQETQYF. The CDR3 nucleotides read TGTGCCAGCAGCTTGGGGCTAGCATCACCCCAAGAGACCCAGTACTTC.

This clonotype appeared a few times. The genes are TRBV6-2 or TRBV6-3 and TRBJ2-3; D is uncertain. The closer fit of TRBJ2-7 to the DNA end suggests the J call may be wrong. This CDR3 region has 12 residues. Germline V gene data show CDR1 as MNHEY and CDR2 as SVGEGT. The CDR3 DNA follows: TGTGCCAGCAGTCTCGACCCTTACGAGCAGTACTTC. Its protein product is CASSLDPYEQYF.

This clonotype has only a few counts. This may arise from a read error, as a much more abundant clone is one base away. The genes are TRBV6-1 and TRBJ2-2; TRBD2 is a possible D gene (5 bases). The germline V gene has CDR1 MNHNS and CDR2 SASEGT. CDR3 length: 14 amino acids. The DNA of the CDR3 is TGTGCCAGCAGTGACCGGGGATTCACCGGGAAGCTGTTTTTT. Its protein product is CASSDRGFTGKLFF.